This T cell receptor beta chain emerged from a study of shared clonotypes between healthy human individuals. Study outcomes and limitations: When compared with the clonotypes that were shared by all four sorted-subset donors, the non-shared clonotypes turned out to have lower generation probabilities.

The genomic DNA of each subset was split evenly across several immunoSEQ plates. Measured with immunoSEQ multiplex PCR; TCRdb has only the in-frame clones, and not every one. The sample holds 700,000 or so clones, roughly 78% seen once. This clone was counted a few times. The antigen is undetermined. CD4+ cells were split into CD45RA+ naive and CD45RA-negative memory subsets. V lost 0 bases to trimming and J lost 7 bases; unmatched junction nucleotides: 4. Germline V CDR1 and CDR2: SGHAT, FQNNGV. The CDR3 covers 15 residues. V and J are TRBV11-2 and TRBJ2-2; 8 bases map to TRBD2. This receptor was obtained from a woman aged 25 to 45 in good health. The source material was memory CD4+ T cells sorted from blood. This sample's subset: CD45RA-negative fraction. Here the CDR3 reads CASSLELAGNGELFF. The CDR3 DNA sequence: TGTGCCAGCAGCTTAGAGCTAGCGGGTAACGGGGAGCTGTTTTTT.